Sequencing of this T cell receptor (beta chain) was carried out in a study of PD-1 blockade in classical Hodgkin lymphoma. Overall study findings and caveats: There remain no defined causes for the repertoire differences, which possibly reflect disease activity or prior therapy.

Method: immunoSEQ multiplex PCR; TCRdb's copy keeps in-frame clones and lacks some. The sample has 50,000 or so clones, about 75% seen once. The sample's time point: cycle 4 day 1 (C4D1), after more than five weeks of nivolumab. Every patient relapsed after autologous stem cell transplantation, and brentuximab vedotin exposure varied. The sample holds a few counts of this clone. Its antigen is still unknown. The germline gives CDR1 MDHEN, CDR2 SYDVKM. This CDR3 spans 17 amino acids. V was clipped by 6 bases and J by 4 bases; unmatched bases: 9. The sequence was obtained from a human donor with classical Hodgkin lymphoma. This specimen was peripheral blood mononuclear cells (PBMCs), taken before the fourth cycle of nivolumab. The chain has TRBV28 and TRBJ2-1, with 13 positions matching TRBD2. The chain's CDR3 is CASSPTGLAGIYNEQFF. As DNA, the CDR3 is TGTGCCAGCAGCCCCACGGGACTAGCGGGGATATACAATGAGCAGTTCTTC.